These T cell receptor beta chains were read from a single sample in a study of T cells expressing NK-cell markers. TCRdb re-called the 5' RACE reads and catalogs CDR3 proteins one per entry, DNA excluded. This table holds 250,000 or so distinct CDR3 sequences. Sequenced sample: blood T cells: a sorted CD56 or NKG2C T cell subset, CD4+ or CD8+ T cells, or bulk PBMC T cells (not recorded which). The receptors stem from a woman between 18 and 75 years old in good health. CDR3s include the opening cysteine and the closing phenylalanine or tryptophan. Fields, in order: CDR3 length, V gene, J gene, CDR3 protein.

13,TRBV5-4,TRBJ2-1,CASFRKGGDEQFF
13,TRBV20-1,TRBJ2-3,CSAASGGGDTQYF
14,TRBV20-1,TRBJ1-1,CSARESLGVTEAFF
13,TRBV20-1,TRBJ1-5,CSARADSNQPQHF
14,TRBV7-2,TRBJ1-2,CASSRGQGIYGYTF
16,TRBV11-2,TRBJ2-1,CASRERPDRVGNEQFF
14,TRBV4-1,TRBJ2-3,CASSQRGVTDTQYF
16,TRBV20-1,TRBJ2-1,CSAPGASGGYYNEQFF
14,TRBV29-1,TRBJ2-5,CSGAGGDLQETQYF
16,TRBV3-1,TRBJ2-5,CASSLGVAGGPETQYF
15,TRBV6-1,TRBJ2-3,CASSQGLALTDTQYF
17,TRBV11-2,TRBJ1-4,CASSLDPLDRGIGKLFF
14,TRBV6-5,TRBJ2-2,CASSYSRVTGELFF
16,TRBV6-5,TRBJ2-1,CASSLLGTGKDNEQFF
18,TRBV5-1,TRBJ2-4,CASSEEVSGRKAKNIQYF
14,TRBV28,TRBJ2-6,CASTRDSGANVLTF
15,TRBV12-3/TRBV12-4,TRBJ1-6,CASSPQGAFNSPLHF
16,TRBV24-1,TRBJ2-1,CATSDEGSTLYNEQFF
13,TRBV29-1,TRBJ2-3,CSVPGQALDTQYF
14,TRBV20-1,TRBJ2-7,CSAPPGGPSYEQYF
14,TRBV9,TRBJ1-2,CASSVFKGAAGYTF
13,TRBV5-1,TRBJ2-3,CASRLASADTQYF
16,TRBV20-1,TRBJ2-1,CSARGGKLPSYNEQFF
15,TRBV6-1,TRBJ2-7,CASGGTSGRGEEQYF
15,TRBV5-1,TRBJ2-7,CASSLEGQRAGEQYF
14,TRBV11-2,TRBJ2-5,CASSLPGGGVTQYF
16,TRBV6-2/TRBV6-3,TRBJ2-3,CASSYVAGGATDTQYF
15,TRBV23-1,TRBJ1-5,CASSHQQGSNQPQHF
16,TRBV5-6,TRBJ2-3,CASSEGWGHDTDTQYF
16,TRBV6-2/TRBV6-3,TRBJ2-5,CASRERLAGGGETQYF
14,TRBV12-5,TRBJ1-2,CASASDRTNYGYTF
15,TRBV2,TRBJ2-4,CASGGSSGGTNIQYF
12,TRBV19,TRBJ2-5,CASSRDIETQYF
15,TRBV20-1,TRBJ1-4,CSVSKGFATNEKLFF
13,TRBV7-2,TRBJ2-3,CASSPGRTDTQYF
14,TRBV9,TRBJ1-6,CASSVQGFNSPLHF
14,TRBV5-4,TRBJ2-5,CASSSPDRQETQYF
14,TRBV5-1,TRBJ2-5,CASSLQGVEETQYF
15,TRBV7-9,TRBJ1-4,CASRVGTSANEKLFF
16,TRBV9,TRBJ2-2,CASSVGPGGQTGELFF
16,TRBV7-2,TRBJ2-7,CASSPRSDTGIVEQYF
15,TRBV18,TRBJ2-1,CASSPKAGSYNEQFF
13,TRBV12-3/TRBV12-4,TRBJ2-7,CATSGTGSYEQYF
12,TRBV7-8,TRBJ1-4,CASSPVGEKLFF
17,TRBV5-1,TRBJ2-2,CASSLLRTSPNTGELFF